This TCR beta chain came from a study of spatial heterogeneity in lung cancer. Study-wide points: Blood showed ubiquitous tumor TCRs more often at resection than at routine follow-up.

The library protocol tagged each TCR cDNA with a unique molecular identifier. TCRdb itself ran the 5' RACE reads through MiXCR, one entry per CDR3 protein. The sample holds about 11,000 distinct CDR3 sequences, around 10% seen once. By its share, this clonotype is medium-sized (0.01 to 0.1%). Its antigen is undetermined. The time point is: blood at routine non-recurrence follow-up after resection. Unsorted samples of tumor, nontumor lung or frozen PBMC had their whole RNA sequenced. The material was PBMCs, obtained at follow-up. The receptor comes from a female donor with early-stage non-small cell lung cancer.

CDR3 in DNA: TGTGCCAGCAGCTTCCCCGAACCGGGGGGGGCTGACTACAATGAGCAGTTCTTC. As protein: CASSFPEPGGADYNEQFF. The chain employs TRBV7-8 and TRBJ2-1, with 8 bases fitting TRBD2. The CDR3 is 18 residues long. Germline CDR1 and CDR2: SGHVS and FQNEAQ. The junction had 13 bases not matched to a gene; V was cut back by 3 bases and J by 3 bases.